This T cell receptor beta chain was captured by sequencing in a study of graft-versus-host responses after intestinal transplantation. This clone appeared a single time. Assay used: immunoSEQ multiplex PCR; TCRdb lists only in-frame clones, some missing. The sample yields about 54,000 clones, 75% to 95% seen once. This CDR3 has 19 amino acids. Germline V lookup: CDR1 WSHSY, CDR2 SAAADI. V was pared by 2 bases and J by 6 bases, with 14 bases of the junction left unmatched. J is TRBJ1-6 and V is TRBV10-2; 9 nucleotides match TRBD1. This clonotype originated in a human patient who received an intestinal transplant, so some T cells may come from the graft donor. Sequences were derived from PBMCs, sampled 650 to 690 days after intestinal transplant. CDR3 nucleotides: TGCGCCAGCAGTGAGATCCCGACAGGGGGTAGGCCCACTAATTCACCCCTCCACTTT. Amino acid sequence: CASSEIPTGGRPTNSPLHF.